A single sample is the source of the 6 T cell receptor beta chains below, sequenced in a study of blood T cells in healthy people across ages. It was with a sample-barcoded 5' primer and a J-beta primer mix that a second PCR of about 7 to 12 cycles was run. MiXCR, run by TCRdb on the 5' RACE reads, gives a single entry per CDR3 protein. The sample includes fewer than 1.5 million distinct CDR3 sequences, approximately 38% of them seen just once. Sequenced: blood. The origin of the receptors is a woman between 18 and 29 years old in good health.

This clonotype occurred a few times. The chain links TRBV12-3 or TRBV12-4 to TRBJ2-7; D is unclear. V gave up 6 bases and J gave up 5 bases, with 20 bases separating them. The CDR3 has 15 residues. Here the CDR3 reads CASSPSPPAGNEQYF. In DNA, the CDR3 is TGTGCCAGCAGCCCCTCCCCCCCCGCAGGTAACGAGCAGTACTTC.

J is TRBJ2-5 and V is TRBV7-9; possibly TRBD1 for D (5 bases). CDR1 and CDR2 (germline): SEHNR, FQNEAQ (reference sequence). V was clipped by 2 bases and J by 3 bases, with 10 bases between them. The length of the CDR3 is 14 residues. In nucleotides, the CDR3 is TGTGCCAGCAGCTTAAATCAGGGAAAAGAGACCCAGTACTTC. This sequence encodes CASSLNQGKETQYF.

The chain carries TRBV18 and TRBJ1-4; D is uncertain. The CDR3 consists of 15 residues. Trimming removed 5 bases from V and 8 bases from J, with 18 bases in between. Germline CDR1 reads KGHSH; CDR2 reads LQKENI. CDR3 residues: CASSVRLSPEEKLFF. CDR3 bases: TGTGCCAGCTCAGTCAGGCTCTCTCCAGAGGAAAAACTGTTTTTT.

This chain connects TRBV4-1 to TRBJ2-2; D not certain. Trimming cost V 1 base and J 9 bases, with 9 bases left between them. Germline V gene lookup returns CDR1 MGHRA and CDR2 YSYEKL. The length of the CDR3 is 13 residues. The CDR3 DNA is TGCGCCAGCAGCCAAGCGGACGGAAGGGAGCTGTTTTTT. Encoded protein: CASSQADGRELFF.

The V call is TRBV29-1, the J call TRBJ2-1, with a weak D call TRBD2 (6 bases). V gave up 1 base and J gave up 4 bases, with 17 bases separating them. From germline, CDR1 is SQVTM and CDR2 ANQGSEA. This CDR3 is built from 16 residues. CDR3 region: CSVEGSRLAFYNEQFF. The CDR3, as DNA: TGCAGCGTTGAAGGGAGTCGTCTAGCGTTTTACAATGAGCAGTTCTTC.

The chain uses TRBV7-8 and TRBJ2-7; the D is unclear. Deletions cut 5 bases from V and 1 base from J, with 9 bases between. Germline V CDR1 and CDR2: SGHVS, FQNEAQ. This CDR3 contains 13 residues. The CDR3 DNA reads TGTGCCAGCAGCGTAGTGGGGTCCTACGAGCAGTACTTC. Protein sequence: CASSVVGSYEQYF.